This is a list of T cell receptor beta chains from one sample in a study of blood T cell repertoires in COVID-19. Sequencing used immunoSEQ multiplex PCR; TCRdb keeps in-frame clones, though not all of them. The sample yields around 150,000 clones, 78% seen once. Material for sequencing was peripheral blood. The receptor source for this set is a man between 60 and 75 years old who had recovered from COVID-19. Both conserved end residues are part of each CDR3. A D gene is named only where the DNA matches it firmly. Size values are once, few and many counts, or a class for expanded clones, and some rows have none.

v_gene	abundance	j_gene	d_gene	CDR3nt	CDR3aa
TRBV28	once	TRBJ2-1	TRBD1	TGTGCCAGCAGTCCGACAGGGAGAGACAACAATGAGCAGTTCTTC	CASSPTGRDNNEQFF
TRBV5-1	.	TRBJ2-2	TRBD1	TGCGCCAGCAGCTTAGAGGGGGCGCCGGACACCGGGGAGCTGTTTTTT	CASSLEGAPDTGELFF
TRBV5-1	.	TRBJ2-2	TRBD2	TGCGCCAGCAGCTTGGCGCACTATACGGGAGGACTTAGCGGGGAGCTGTTTTTT	CASSLAHYTGGLSGELFF
TRBV27	once	TRBJ1-6	.	TGTGCCAGCAGTTTATATCCCGGGGGGTTCTCAAATTCACCCCTCCACTTT	CASSLYPGGFSNSPLHF
TRBV18	.	TRBJ1-1	.	TGTGCCAGCTCACCAAGCGGAGCCCTTAACACTGAAGCTTTCTTT	CASSPSGALNTEAFF
TRBV4-3	.	TRBJ1-2	TRBD1	TGCGCCAGCAGCTCGCGGACAGGGGGTAGGGTCTATGGCTACACCTTC	CASSSRTGGRVYGYTF
TRBV7-2	.	TRBJ1-5	.	TGTGCCAGCAGCTTAGGGGGGGTCGCTCAGCCCCAGCATTTT	CASSLGGVAQPQHF
TRBV5-6	once	TRBJ1-5	.	TGTGCCAGCAGCTTGTACGGAGTAGATCAGCCCCAGCATTTT	CASSLYGVDQPQHF
TRBV4-1	.	TRBJ1-6	.	TGCGCCAGCAGCGCTCAGGCCAATTCACCCCTCCACTTT	CASSAQANSPLHF
TRBV19	.	TRBJ1-1	.	TGTGCCAGTAGTAATGGGGCGCCGCGAGGCGAAGCTTTCTTT	CASSNGAPRGEAFF
TRBV3-1/TRBV3-2	.	TRBJ1-6	.	TGTGCCAGCAGCCAAGGGGTCGGGAATTCACCCCTCCACTTT	CASSQGVGNSPLHF
TRBV5-1	.	TRBJ1-6	.	TGCGCCAGCAGCGACATCGGCAGGGATAATTCACCCCTCCACTTT	CASSDIGRDNSPLHF
TRBV27	.	TRBJ1-1	TRBD1	TGTGCCAGCGGTGACAGGGGGACTGAAGCTTTCTTT	CASGDRGTEAFF
TRBV25-1	.	TRBJ1-3	TRBD1	TGTGCCAGCAGTAAAATGACAGGGACATTTGGAAACACCATATATTTT	CASSKMTGTFGNTIYF
TRBV28	.	TRBJ2-7	TRBD1	TGTGCCAGCAGTAGGACAGGGCGCTACGAGCAGTACTTC	CASSRTGRYEQYF
TRBV7-2	once	TRBJ2-7	.	TGTGCCAGCAGCTCCTACCTAGACGTAGGCTACGAGCAGTACTTC	CASSSYLDVGYEQYF
TRBV30	.	TRBJ1-2	TRBD1	TGTGCCTGGAGTACCCAGGGGGCGTTTGGCTACACCTTC	CAWSTQGAFGYTF
TRBV18	.	TRBJ1-5	TRBD1	TGTGCCAGCTCACCAGGGACAGGGGGCACTCAGCCCCAGCATTTT	CASSPGTGGTQPQHF
TRBV12-3/TRBV12-4	.	TRBJ2-4	TRBD1	TGTGCCAGCAGTACAGGGGACATTCAGTACTTC	CASSTGDIQYF
TRBV6-2/TRBV6-3	once	TRBJ2-3	.	TGTGCCAGCAGTTACTCGGGCGCATATCCAGATACGCAGTATTTT	CASSYSGAYPDTQYF
TRBV7-8	few	TRBJ1-4	.	TGTGCCAGCAGCTTCACCGGGTCAAATGAAAAACTGTTTTTT	CASSFTGSNEKLFF
TRBV5-5	.	TRBJ2-2	TRBD2	TGTGCCAGCAGCTTGCGGACTAGCGGGAGTGGATCCGGGGAGCTGTTTTTT	CASSLRTSGSGSGELFF
TRBV30	few	TRBJ1-4	TRBD1	TGTGCCTGGAGTTCCGGGACAGGGGATGAAAAACTGTTTTTT	CAWSSGTGDEKLFF
TRBV24-1	.	TRBJ2-7	.	TGTGCCACCAGTGATCCGGGACTTTCCTACGAGCAGTACTTC	CATSDPGLSYEQYF
TRBV2	.	TRBJ1-4	.	TGTGCCAGCAGGATCCTAGCGGGCTTTAATGAAAAACTGTTTTTT	CASRILAGFNEKLFF
TRBV4-2	.	TRBJ2-1	TRBD1	TGTGCCAGCAGCCAAGATTGGGACAGGGGATACAATGAGCAGTTCTTC	CASSQDWDRGYNEQFF
TRBV2	.	TRBJ2-6	TRBD1	TGTGCCAGCAGTCTACAGGGGACTGGGGCCAACGTCCTGACTTTC	CASSLQGTGANVLTF
TRBV7-6	.	TRBJ2-5	TRBD1	TGTGCCAGCAGCTCCTGGGACAGGGGATTGTCAGAGACCCAGTACTTC	CASSSWDRGLSETQYF
TRBV6-2/TRBV6-3	.	TRBJ2-7	.	TGTGCCAGCAGTTACTCGAGATTGGCGGAAAGCTACGAGCAGTACTTC	CASSYSRLAESYEQYF
TRBV19	.	TRBJ2-5	.	TGTGCCAGTAGCACACCGGGACAAAAAGAGACCCAGTACTTC	CASSTPGQKETQYF
TRBV6-2/TRBV6-3	.	TRBJ1-5	.	TGTGCCAGCAGTTACTTAACAGGGACCAATCAGCCCCAGCATTTT	CASSYLTGTNQPQHF
TRBV3-1/TRBV3-2	.	TRBJ2-3	.	TGTGCCAGCAGCCAAGTTGTTAATACGCAGTATTTT	CASSQVVNTQYF
TRBV5-1	.	TRBJ2-6	.	TGCGCCAGCAGCCCGGGGTCGTCTGGGGCCAACGTCCTGACTTTC	CASSPGSSGANVLTF
TRBV28	.	TRBJ2-7	TRBD2	TGTGCCGGGGGGGACTCCTCCTACGAGCAGTACTTC	CAGGDSSYEQYF
TRBV7-7	.	TRBJ2-1	TRBD2	TGTGCTAGCAGCCCCCAGCTCAGCGGCCCGGGACTAGCGGGTAGCTCCTACAATGAGCAGTTCTTC	CASSPQLSGPGLAGSSYNEQFF
TRBV15	.	TRBJ2-7	TRBD1	TGTGCCACCAGCAGGGAGACAGGGAACGAGCAGTACTTC	CATSRETGNEQYF
TRBV5-1	.	TRBJ2-7	.	TGCGCCAGCAGCTTGGTTTCAGGAATAACCTACGAGCAGTACTTC	CASSLVSGITYEQYF
TRBV3-1/TRBV3-2	.	TRBJ2-7	.	TGTGCCAGCAGCCAAGTGTCGGCAGGCTACGAGCAGTACTTC	CASSQVSAGYEQYF
TRBV3-1/TRBV3-2	once	TRBJ2-3	TRBD2	TGTGCCAGCAGCCCGGCTAGCGGGGGAAGCACAGATACGCAGTATTTT	CASSPASGGSTDTQYF
TRBV5-6	.	TRBJ2-1	.	TGTGCCAGCAGCTTCCCTACTAGCACCAATGAGCAGTTCTTC	CASSFPTSTNEQFF
TRBV4-2	.	TRBJ1-1	.	TGTGCCAGCGAGGGAAAGGGGAACACTGAAGCTTTCTTT	CASEGKGNTEAFF
TRBV3-1/TRBV3-2	once	TRBJ2-1	TRBD2	TGTGCCAGCAGCCAGGGAGCGGGGGTTATTATTGAGCAGTTCTTC	CASSQGAGVIIEQFF
TRBV7-2	once	TRBJ2-1	TRBD2	TGTGCCAGCAGCCGCACTAGCGGGAATTACAATGAGCAGTTCTTC	CASSRTSGNYNEQFF
TRBV19	.	TRBJ1-2	.	TGTGCCAGTAGTATAGCAGGGGTTGGCTACACCTTC	CASSIAGVGYTF
TRBV14	.	TRBJ2-4	TRBD1	TGTGCCAGCAGCAAGATAACAGGGGCCCCCTTGGGCAAAAACATTCAGTACTTC	CASSKITGAPLGKNIQYF
TRBV7-8	.	TRBJ2-7	TRBD2	TGTGCCAGCACCCCCCTGGCCGGGACTAGGGCCAGTAGGAACGAGCAGTACTTC	CASTPLAGTRASRNEQYF
TRBV6-5	.	TRBJ1-1	.	TGTGCCAGCCGACAGTTGAACACTGAAGCTTTCTTT	CASRQLNTEAFF
TRBV18	.	TRBJ1-2	.	TGTGCCAGCTCACCGATGACAAGTCCTAACTATGGCTACACCTTC	CASSPMTSPNYGYTF
TRBV11-2	.	TRBJ2-2	.	TGTGCCAGCAGCTTAGTGGAGCAGAACACCGGGGAGCTGTTTTTT	CASSLVEQNTGELFF
TRBV28	once	TRBJ1-5	.	TGTGCCAGCACCGATACCGGGCAGCCCCAGCATTTT	CASTDTGQPQHF
TRBV19	.	TRBJ2-3	TRBD1	TGTGCCAGTAGTAGACAGGGGACCACAGATACGCAGTATTTT	CASSRQGTTDTQYF
TRBV9	.	TRBJ1-5	.	TGTGCCAGCAGCGAGGGGGAGAGGCTTCAACCCCAGCATTTT	CASSEGERLQPQHF
TRBV19	.	TRBJ1-2	.	TGTGCCAGTAGTATAGATCGGACAGACTATGGCTACACCTTC	CASSIDRTDYGYTF
TRBV2	.	TRBJ2-1	TRBD2	TGTGCCAGCAACTACGGGGGGGCGGGAGTGCCTTACAATGAGCAGTTCTTC	CASNYGGAGVPYNEQFF